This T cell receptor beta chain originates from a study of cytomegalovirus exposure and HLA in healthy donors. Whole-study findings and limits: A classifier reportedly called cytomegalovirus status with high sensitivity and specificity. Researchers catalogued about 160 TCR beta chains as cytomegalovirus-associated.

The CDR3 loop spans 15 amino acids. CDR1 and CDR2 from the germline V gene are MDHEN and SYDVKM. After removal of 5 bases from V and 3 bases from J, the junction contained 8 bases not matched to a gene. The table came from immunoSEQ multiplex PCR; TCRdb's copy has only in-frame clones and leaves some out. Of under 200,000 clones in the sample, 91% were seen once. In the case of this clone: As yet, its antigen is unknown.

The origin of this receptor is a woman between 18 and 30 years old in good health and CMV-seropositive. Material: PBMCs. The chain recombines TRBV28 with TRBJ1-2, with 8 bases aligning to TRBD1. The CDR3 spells CASSGQGATYYGYTF. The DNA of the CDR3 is TGTGCCAGCAGTGGTCAGGGGGCTACCTACTATGGCTACACCTTC.